These 10 T cell receptor beta chains came from one sample sequenced in a study of CD8+CD57+ T cells in acquired aplastic anemia. The patients chosen for sequencing had shown expansion of CD8+CD57+ cells (detected by flow cytometry). Profiling that covered TCR beta VDJ and CDR3 relied on genomic DNA as its template. TCRdb reanalysed the reads using MiXCR and keeps one entry per CDR3 protein. Found here are under 200,000 distinct CDR3 sequences, around half of them singletons; the top ten hold around 3.2%. The sequencing sample was made of sorted CD4+, CD8+, or CD8+CD57+ T cells (not recorded which) from PBMCs. The receptors derive from a human donor with aplastic anemia.

This clonotype was recorded many times. The genes are TRBV14 and TRBJ1-1, with 7 positions matching TRBD1. Germline loops: CDR1 SGHDN, CDR2 FVKESK. This CDR3 is built from 14 residues. Germline trimming cut 3 bases from V and 2 bases from J; bases unmatched to any gene: 3. CDR3 sequence (DNA): TGTGCCAGCAGCCAGGGACAGTTCAACACTGAAGCTTTCTTT. Amino acids: CASSQGQFNTEAFF. Combining the CDR3 with reference TRBV14 and TRBJ1-1 gives the whole variable domain EAGVTQFPSHSVIEKGQTVTLRCDPISGHDNLYWYRRVMGKEIKFLLHFVKESKQDESGMPNNRFLAERTGGTYSTLKVQPAELEDSGVYFCASSQGQFNTEAFFGQGTRLTVV.

This clonotype appeared many times. This chain connects TRBV10-3 to TRBJ1-4; D not certain. The CDR3 extends over 11 amino acids. Germline V gives CDR1 ENHRY, CDR2 SYGVKD. V dropped 2 bases and J dropped 15 bases, with 10 bases sitting between them. In DNA form, the CDR3 reads TGTGCCATCAGTGAGGGGAGAAGTGTGTTTTTT. This sequence encodes CAISEGRSVFF.

This clonotype has a count of ten or more. V usage is TRBV19 and J usage is TRBJ1-5; no clear D gene. Germline CDR1 is LNHDA and CDR2 is SQIVND (reference sequence). The CDR3 sequence is 13 residues long. V was clipped by 1 base and J by 4 bases, with 5 bases between them. The DNA for the CDR3 is TGTGCCAGTAGTATAGGCGAAAATCAGCCCCAGCATTTT. Translation gives CASSIGENQPQHF.

The chain links TRBV20-1 to TRBJ2-7, with D unresolved. Trimming cost V 4 bases and J 6 bases, with 13 bases left between them. The germline V gene has CDR1 DFQATT and CDR2 SNEGSKA (reference sequence). The CDR3 contains 12 residues. The CDR3 DNA reads as TGCAGTGCTACCGAAGGGAAATCCGAGCAGTACTTC. It specifies CSATEGKSEQYF.

This chain connects TRBV7-2 to TRBJ1-1; D is uncertain. Germline assignment: CDR1 SGHTA and CDR2 FQGNSA. CDR3 length: 14 amino acids. The germline V and J ends were trimmed by 1 base and 4 bases, with 10 bases remaining between them. The CDR3 reads CASSLGGSSTEAFF. In DNA form, the CDR3 reads TGTGCCAGCAGCTTAGGAGGCAGTAGCACTGAAGCTTTCTTT.

Notes on this clonotype: A read error may be the cause here, since a much bigger clone is one base away. The chain uses TRBV5-1 and TRBJ1-2; 7 bases are a match to TRBD1. This CDR3 contains 13 residues. CDR1 and CDR2 (germline): SGHRS, YFSETQ. CDR3 in amino acids: CAGSMTGLWGYTF. In DNA, the CDR3 is TGCGCCGGCAGCATGACAGGGCTTTGGGGCTACACCTTC.

The rearrangement joins TRBV25-1 to TRBJ1-2; D is ambiguous. Looked up from germline, CDR1 is MGHDK and CDR2 is SYGVNS. The CDR3 runs to 11 residues. The V end lost 1 base, the J end lost 5 bases, and 2 bases lay between the germline ends. The chain's CDR3 is CASSEWYGYTF. CDR3 DNA: TGTGCCAGCAGTGAATGGTATGGCTACACCTTC.

In this sample, this clonotype turned up many times. V usage is TRBV5-1 and J usage is TRBJ2-1; D is unclear. This CDR3 has 13 amino acids. V lost 4 bases to trimming and J lost 7 bases, with 12 bases between them. In germline, CDR1 is SGHRS, CDR2 YFSETQ. The CDR3 region is CASSLLWGNEQFF. The CDR3 DNA is TGCGCCAGCAGCCTCCTGTGGGGTAATGAGCAGTTCTTC.

The chain recombines TRBV15 with TRBJ1-2; 7 positions agree with TRBD1. J was trimmed by 8 bases and V by 6 bases; bases with no gene match: 9. CDR1 is LNHNV and CDR2 is YYDKDF in the germline V gene (reference sequence). The CDR3 sequence is 13 residues long. In DNA form, the CDR3 reads TGTGCCACCAGAAGACAGGGCTTGGACGGCTACACCTTC. It yields the protein CATRRQGLDGYTF.

This clonotype was seen at least ten times. The chain combines TRBV6-4 with TRBJ2-1; D unclear. Germline V gives CDR1 MRHNA, CDR2 SNTAGT. Trimming removed 3 bases from V and 9 bases from J, with 15 bases in between. CDR3 length equals 14 residues. For the CDR3, the DNA is TGTGCCAGCAGTGAGACGATTAGGATGGGTGAGCAGTTCTTC. Translating gives CASSETIRMGEQFF.